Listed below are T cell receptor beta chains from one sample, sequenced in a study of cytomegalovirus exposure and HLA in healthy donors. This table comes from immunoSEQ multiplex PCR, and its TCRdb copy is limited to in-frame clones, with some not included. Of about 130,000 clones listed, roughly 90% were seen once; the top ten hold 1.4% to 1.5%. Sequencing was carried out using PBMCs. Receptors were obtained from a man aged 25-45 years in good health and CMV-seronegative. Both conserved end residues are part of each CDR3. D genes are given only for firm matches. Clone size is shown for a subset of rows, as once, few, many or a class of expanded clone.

DNA: TGTGCCAGCAGCGGTGACAGGCTGGAGACCCAGTACTTC
CDR3: CASSGDRLETQYF
D: .
size: .
V: TRBV9
J: TRBJ2-5

DNA: TGTGCCAGCAGTGAAGACACAACGCCCTACTATGGCTACACCTTC
CDR3: CASSEDTTPYYGYTF
D: .
size: .
V: TRBV6-1
J: TRBJ1-2

DNA: TGTGCCAGCGCGGGACAGGGGGCCAGTGGCTACACCTTC
CDR3: CASAGQGASGYTF
D: TRBD1
size: .
V: TRBV2
J: TRBJ1-2

DNA: TGTGCCATCAGTGAGGGACTCACAGATACGCAGTATTTT
CDR3: CAISEGLTDTQYF
D: .
size: .
V: TRBV10-3
J: TRBJ2-3

DNA: TGTGCCAGCAGCTTTCCGGGGAGCTATGGCTACACCTTC
CDR3: CASSFPGSYGYTF
D: .
size: .
V: TRBV5-5
J: TRBJ1-2

DNA: TGTGCCAGCTTTTTGCGGGAGAGTCAGACCCAGTACTTC
CDR3: CASFLRESQTQYF
D: TRBD2
size: .
V: TRBV2
J: TRBJ2-5

DNA: TGTGCCAGCTCACCATTAACCGCAGGGGGCTCCTACGAGCAGTACTTC
CDR3: CASSPLTAGGSYEQYF
D: TRBD1
size: .
V: TRBV18
J: TRBJ2-7

DNA: TGCGCCAGCAGCCAAGCCGGGAGCTCCTACAATGAGCAGTTCTTC
CDR3: CASSQAGSSYNEQFF
D: .
size: few
V: TRBV4-1
J: TRBJ2-1

DNA: TGCGCCAGCAGCTACAAGCCGGGACAGGGTAGTGAAGCTTTCTTT
CDR3: CASSYKPGQGSEAFF
D: TRBD1
size: .
V: TRBV5-1
J: TRBJ1-1

DNA: TGTGCCAGCAGTTTATTGCGGGGGGCGGTTATCGCTGAAGCTTTCTTT
CDR3: CASSLLRGAVIAEAFF
D: .
size: once
V: TRBV27
J: TRBJ1-1

DNA: TGTGCCAGCAGGGTCAGGGTCTCTGGAAACACCATATATTTT
CDR3: CASRVRVSGNTIYF
D: .
size: .
V: TRBV2
J: TRBJ1-3

DNA: TGTGCCAGCAGCTCAGGGACAGTCTACTCTGGGGCCAACGTCCTGACTTTC
CDR3: CASSSGTVYSGANVLTF
D: TRBD1
size: few
V: TRBV9
J: TRBJ2-6

DNA: TGTGCCAGCAGCGAGTCTAGCGGGAGTGAGACCCAGTACTTC
CDR3: CASSESSGSETQYF
D: TRBD2
size: .
V: TRBV9
J: TRBJ2-5

DNA: TGTGCCTGGACCCGAGGGACTAGCGGGAGGATTTTATACGAGCAGTACTTC
CDR3: CAWTRGTSGRILYEQYF
D: TRBD2
size: .
V: TRBV30
J: TRBJ2-7

DNA: TGTGCCAGTAGTATAGAAATACAGGGGGCTGAAGCTTTCTTT
CDR3: CASSIEIQGAEAFF
D: TRBD1
size: .
V: TRBV19
J: TRBJ1-1

DNA: TGTGCCAGCAGCTTGCGGGACAGTTATAGCAATCAGCCCCAGCATTTT
CDR3: CASSLRDSYSNQPQHF
D: TRBD1
size: .
V: TRBV5-6
J: TRBJ1-5

DNA: TGTGCCAGCAGTGATGGTAGCGGGGAGTATAATGAGCAGTTCTTC
CDR3: CASSDGSGEYNEQFF
D: TRBD2
size: .
V: TRBV6-1
J: TRBJ2-1

DNA: TGTGCCAGCTCACTTTCCTCTAGCTACGAGCAGTACTTC
CDR3: CASSLSSSYEQYF
D: .
size: .
V: TRBV18
J: TRBJ2-7

DNA: TGCGCCAGCAGCTTGGGCAGGGCCAACACTGAAGCTTTCTTT
CDR3: CASSLGRANTEAFF
D: .
size: .
V: TRBV5-1
J: TRBJ1-1

DNA: TGCGCCAGCAGCCGAAGCGGGTCATTACTAGTCGCCCACAATGAGCAGTTCTTC
CDR3: CASSRSGSLLVAHNEQFF
D: .
size: .
V: TRBV4-1
J: TRBJ2-1

DNA: TGTGCCTGGAGTCTTCCTCTAGCGGGAGGCTACAATGAGCAGTTCTTC
CDR3: CAWSLPLAGGYNEQFF
D: TRBD2
size: .
V: TRBV30
J: TRBJ2-1

DNA: TGCGCCAGCAGCCATGAGGGAGCGGGAACCACAGATACGCAGTATTTT
CDR3: CASSHEGAGTTDTQYF
D: TRBD2
size: .
V: TRBV4-1
J: TRBJ2-3

DNA: TGTGCCAGCAGCTTAGGACAGGGAAACTATGGCTACACCTTC
CDR3: CASSLGQGNYGYTF
D: TRBD1
size: .
V: TRBV5-5
J: TRBJ1-2

DNA: TGTGCCAGCTCACCTGGACTAGCGGGTGGAGAGCAGTACTTC
CDR3: CASSPGLAGGEQYF
D: TRBD2
size: once
V: TRBV18
J: TRBJ2-7

DNA: TGTGCCAGCAGTTTCTGGGGGCTGAACACTGAAGCTTTCTTT
CDR3: CASSFWGLNTEAFF
D: .
size: .
V: TRBV27
J: TRBJ1-1

DNA: TGTGCCAGCAGCTTAGCGGAGGGCCGTGGCTACACCTTC
CDR3: CASSLAEGRGYTF
D: .
size: few
V: TRBV7-9
J: TRBJ1-2

DNA: TGCGCCAGCAGCGGGACTAGCGGGGTCTACAATGAGCAGTTCTTC
CDR3: CASSGTSGVYNEQFF
D: TRBD2
size: .
V: TRBV5-1
J: TRBJ2-1

DNA: TGTGCCAGCACCGCATTCGGGGGCTACACCTTC
CDR3: CASTAFGGYTF
D: .
size: .
V: TRBV7-2
J: TRBJ1-2

DNA: TGTGCCAGCATTTCGGCAGGGTTGGGGAATGAGCAGTTCTTC
CDR3: CASISAGLGNEQFF
D: .
size: .
V: TRBV6-1
J: TRBJ2-1

DNA: TGTGCCAGCAGCAAAGTCGGGTTGGGGGGGCGCATCTATGGCTACACCTTC
CDR3: CASSKVGLGGRIYGYTF
D: .
size: .
V: TRBV21-1
J: TRBJ1-2

DNA: TGTGCCAGCAGTTCCTTCACTAGCGGGAGATCCTACGAGCAGTACTTC
CDR3: CASSSFTSGRSYEQYF
D: TRBD2
size: .
V: TRBV6-5
J: TRBJ2-7

DNA: TGTGCCTGGAGTGTACGGGAGTACAATGAGCAGTTCTTC
CDR3: CAWSVREYNEQFF
D: .
size: many
V: TRBV30
J: TRBJ2-1

DNA: TGCGCCAGCAGCTTGGGACTAGCGGGAGAGGGAGTCTACGAGCAGTACTTC
CDR3: CASSLGLAGEGVYEQYF
D: TRBD2
size: .
V: TRBV5-1
J: TRBJ2-7

DNA: TGTGCCAGCAACCCAACAGGGTTAAGCAATCAGCCCCAGCATTTT
CDR3: CASNPTGLSNQPQHF
D: .
size: few
V: TRBV6-1
J: TRBJ1-5

DNA: TGTGCCAGCAGCTTTGATGGCGGGAGGGAGACCCAGTACTTC
CDR3: CASSFDGGRETQYF
D: TRBD2
size: .
V: TRBV7-9
J: TRBJ2-5

DNA: TGCGCCAGCACCCCCGCGGACACTAACTATGGCTACACCTTC
CDR3: CASTPADTNYGYTF
D: .
size: .
V: TRBV5-1
J: TRBJ1-2

DNA: TGTGCCAGCGGCCAACCGTCCATATATTTT
CDR3: CASGQPSIYF
D: .
size: .
V: TRBV6-6
J: TRBJ1-3

DNA: TGTGCCAGCAGCCCCCTAGTAACTAATGAAAAACTGTTTTTT
CDR3: CASSPLVTNEKLFF
D: .
size: .
V: TRBV7-9
J: TRBJ1-4

DNA: TGTGCCAGCAGCTTAGAGGGGGGGTTCGGAAACACCATATATTTT
CDR3: CASSLEGGFGNTIYF
D: .
size: .
V: TRBV7-8
J: TRBJ1-3

DNA: TGTGCCAGCAGTCCCAGACTAGCGGAGACTTACGAGCAGTACTTC
CDR3: CASSPRLAETYEQYF
D: TRBD2
size: .
V: TRBV6-5
J: TRBJ2-7

DNA: TGTGCCAGCAGCGGGAGGGAGGCCCAGCCCCAGCATTTT
CDR3: CASSGREAQPQHF
D: .
size: .
V: TRBV27
J: TRBJ1-5

DNA: TGTGCCAGCAGCGAAGGACAGGGTAGGGAAAAACTGTTTTTT
CDR3: CASSEGQGREKLFF
D: TRBD1
size: .
V: TRBV9
J: TRBJ1-4

DNA: TGTGCCAGTAGGAAGGAGTCGTCACGCGGCACAGATACGCAGTATTTT
CDR3: CASRKESSRGTDTQYF
D: .
size: once
V: TRBV19
J: TRBJ2-3

DNA: TGTGCCAGCAGCCTATCGATCCCGACAGGGGGCTACTACGAGCAGTACTTC
CDR3: CASSLSIPTGGYYEQYF
D: TRBD1
size: .
V: TRBV5-6
J: TRBJ2-7

DNA: TGTGCCAGTGTGGGGTGGCGGGACCTAGCCAAAAACATTCAGTACTTC
CDR3: CASVGWRDLAKNIQYF
D: .
size: .
V: TRBV27
J: TRBJ2-4

DNA: TGTGCCAGCAGCGTAGAACAATGGGAGTCACCCCTCCACTTT
CDR3: CASSVEQWESPLHF
D: .
size: .
V: TRBV9
J: TRBJ1-6

DNA: TGTGTGGGGGCGCGACTAGCGGGAGGCCCCGGCGGCGGTGAGCAGTTCTTC
CDR3: CVGARLAGGPGGGEQFF
D: TRBD2
size: .
V: TRBV5-6
J: TRBJ2-1

DNA: TGTGCCAGCAGCGTATATGAAGGGGACAATGAGCAGTTCTTC
CDR3: CASSVYEGDNEQFF
D: .
size: .
V: TRBV9
J: TRBJ2-1